This T cell receptor (beta chain) was identified during a study of blood T cell repertoires in COVID-19. Overall study context: There were acute and convalescent COVID-19 samples, and they came from the United States, Italy and Spain. From T cells, B-cell-depleted T cells, or PBMCs came the material, which was cDNA or gDNA.

Per the authors' pipeline: By means of reference gene primer amplification, nucleated cell counts were estimated. Repertoires were generated with immunoSEQ multiplex PCR, while TCRdb's copy carries only in-frame clones and drops some. The DNA gave D and trimming, while V, J and clone size come from that table. This sample has tens of thousands of clones, with roughly three quarters found just once. Deletions cut 6 bases from V and 11 bases from J, with 14 bases between. Germline-derived CDR1 and CDR2 are MNHNS and SASEGT. This CDR3 contains 12 residues. The V gene is TRBV6-1, the J gene TRBJ1-5; D might be TRBD1 (5 bases). Source material: peripheral blood. This clonotype was obtained from a woman older than 75 with acute or convalescent COVID-19. The CDR3 is CASRILGGAQHF. Written as DNA, the CDR3 is TGTGCCAGCAGGATACTTGGGGGGGCCCAGCATTTT.